This T cell receptor beta chain appears in the sequencing data of a study of beta chain features in type 1 diabetes. TCRB transcripts that were expressed got sequenced, as all of the isolated RNA had been reverse transcribed. Using immunoSEQ multiplex PCR, the repertoire was profiled, and TCRdb retains in-frame clones only, with some absent. The data hold 400,000 to 500,000 clones, with about 15% observed a single time. The CDR3 consists of 15 residues. The V end lost 5 bases, the J end lost 7 bases, and 22 bases lay between the germline ends. Germline CDR1 is SGHNT and CDR2 is YYREEE (reference sequence).

Source material: naive CD4+ T cells from blood. The genes are TRBV5-4 and TRBJ2-7; D might be TRBD1 or TRBD2, each matching 5 bases. The clonotype was recovered from a man between 25 and 39 years old in good health. The CDR3 sequence: CASRSNTGGPGEQYF. As DNA, the CDR3 is TGTGCCAGCAGATCTAACACAGGAGGTCCGGGGGAGCAGTACTTC.